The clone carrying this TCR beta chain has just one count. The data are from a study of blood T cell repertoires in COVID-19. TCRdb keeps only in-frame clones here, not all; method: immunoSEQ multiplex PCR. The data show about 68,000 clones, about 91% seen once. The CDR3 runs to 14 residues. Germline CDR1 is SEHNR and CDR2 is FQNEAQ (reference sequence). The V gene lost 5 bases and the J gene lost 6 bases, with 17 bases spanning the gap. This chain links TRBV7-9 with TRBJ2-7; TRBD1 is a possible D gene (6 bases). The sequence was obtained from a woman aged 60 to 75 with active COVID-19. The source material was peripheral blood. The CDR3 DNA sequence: TGTGCCAGCAGCAGCACAGGGTCTGACGCCGAGCAGTACTTC. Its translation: CASSSTGSDAEQYF.